This T cell receptor (beta chain) derives from a study of blood T cell repertoires in COVID-19. For the study at large: Specimens from acute and convalescent COVID-19 originated in the United States, Italy and Spain. The cDNA or gDNA used as material had been derived from T cells, B-cell-depleted T cells, or PBMCs.

In the original analysis: The assay estimated nucleated cells by amplifying reference gene primers. Assay used: immunoSEQ multiplex PCR; TCRdb lists only in-frame clones, some missing. V, J and clone size reflect that table, while D and trimming were determined from the DNA. This table has around 95,000 clones, about 82% appearing once. Specimen: peripheral blood. The TCR was taken from a man in his fifties or sixties with active or convalescent COVID-19.

In nucleotides, the CDR3 is TGTGCCAGCCAGGACTTTTACGAGCAGTACTTC. Translated, it gives CASQDFYEQYF. The chain combines TRBV6-5 with TRBJ2-7; a possible D gene is TRBD2 (5 bases). The CDR3 covers 11 residues. The V end lost 8 bases, the J end lost 4 bases, and 9 bases lay between the germline ends. Germline CDR1 reads MNHEY; CDR2 reads SVGAGI.